This TCR beta chain is drawn from a study of response to subunit inactivated influenza vaccine. Notes on the study in general: Authors suggested seasonal influenza vaccinations each recruit few new T cells.

The CDR3 is made up of 13 amino acids. Trimming cost V 7 bases and J 2 bases, with 11 bases left between them. Germline V CDR1 and CDR2: LNHDA, SQIVND (reference sequence). On this clonotype: Its antigen is as yet unknown.

TCRdb called the RT-PCR reads again in MiXCR, with one record for every CDR3 protein. Of about 520,000 distinct CDR3 sequences in the sample, about 25% were seen once. The chain joins TRBV19 to TRBJ1-2, with D unclear. The sequence was obtained from a man aged 45-65 years who received an inactivated influenza vaccine. Here the sequenced sample was CD4+ T cells sorted from PBMCs, taken about 5 days after vaccination. CDR3 nucleotide sequence: TGTGCCAGTACCAAAGAGAACAACTATGGCTACACCTTC. This gives the protein CASTKENNYGYTF.